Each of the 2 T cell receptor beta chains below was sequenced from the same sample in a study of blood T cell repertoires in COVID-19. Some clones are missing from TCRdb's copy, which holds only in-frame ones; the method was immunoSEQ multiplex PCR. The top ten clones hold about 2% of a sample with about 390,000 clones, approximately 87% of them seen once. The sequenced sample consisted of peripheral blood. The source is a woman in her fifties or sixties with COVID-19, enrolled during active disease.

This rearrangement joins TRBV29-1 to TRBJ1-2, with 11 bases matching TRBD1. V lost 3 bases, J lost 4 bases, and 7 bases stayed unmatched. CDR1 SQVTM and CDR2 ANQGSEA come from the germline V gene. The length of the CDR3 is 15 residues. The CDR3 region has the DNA TGCAGCGTTGACTTCGGACAGGGGGCTCTCTATGGCTACACCTTC. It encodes CSVDFGQGALYGYTF.

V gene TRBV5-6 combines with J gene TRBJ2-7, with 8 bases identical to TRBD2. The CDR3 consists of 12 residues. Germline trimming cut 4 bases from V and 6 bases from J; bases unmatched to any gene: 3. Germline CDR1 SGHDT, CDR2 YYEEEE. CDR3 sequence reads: CASSRGGPEQYF. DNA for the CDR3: TGTGCCAGCAGCCGGGGGGGGCCCGAGCAGTACTTC.